This T cell receptor beta chain derives from a study of STAT3 mutations in large granular lymphocyte leukemia. V was clipped by 6 bases and J by 3 bases, with 17 bases between them. Germline V gene data show CDR1 as MDHEN and CDR2 as SYDVKM. This CDR3 has 15 amino acids. In the case of this clone: The antigen is not known.

The data were produced by immunoSEQ multiplex PCR, yet TCRdb's version contains in-frame clones alone and is incomplete. The table lists thousands of clones, around 70% of them singletons. Study-level points and caveats: In T-cell large granular lymphocyte leukemia, about half of patients showed multiple immunodominant subclonotypes.

Source material: PBMCs. This clonotype was sampled from a human donor with T large granular lymphocyte leukemia. Some clones in this sample may be carry-over from other donors' samples. The V call is TRBV28, the J call TRBJ1-1; no firm D call. The CDR3 is CASSRGRSAYTEAFF. As DNA, the CDR3 is TGTGCCAGCAGCCGGGGTCGCTCAGCTTACACTGAAGCTTTCTTT. Full variable domain (rest looked up from reference TRBV28 and TRBJ1-1): DVKVTQSSRYLVKRTGEKVFLECVQDMDHENMFWYRQDPGLGLRLIYFSYDVKMKEKGDIPEGYSVSREKKERFSLILESASTNQTSMYLCASSRGRSAYTEAFFGQGTRLTVV.